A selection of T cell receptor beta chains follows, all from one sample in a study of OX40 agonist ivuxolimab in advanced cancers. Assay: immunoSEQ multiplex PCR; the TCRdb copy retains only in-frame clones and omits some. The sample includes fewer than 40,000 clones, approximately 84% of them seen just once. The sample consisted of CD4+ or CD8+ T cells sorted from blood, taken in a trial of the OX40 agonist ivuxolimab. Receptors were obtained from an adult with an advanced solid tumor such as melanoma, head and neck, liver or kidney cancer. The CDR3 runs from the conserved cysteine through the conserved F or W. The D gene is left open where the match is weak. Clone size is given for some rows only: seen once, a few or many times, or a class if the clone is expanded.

TGTGCCAGCGGACCAGACAGCTTCGATGAAAAACTGTTTTTT	CASGPDSFDEKLFF	.	TRBV2	.	TRBJ1-4
TGTGCCAGCAGCCAATTAAGGGCAGAACATCAGCCCCAGCATTTT	CASSQLRAEHQPQHF	.	TRBV4-2	.	TRBJ1-5
TGTGCCAGCAGCTTGGGGTACGGCTACACCTTC	CASSLGYGYTF	.	TRBV13	.	TRBJ1-2
TGCGCCAGCAGCGCTGTTCCAGATACGCAGTATTTT	CASSAVPDTQYF	.	TRBV5-1	.	TRBJ2-3
TGTGCCAGCAGCCCAGCGGGGTGGGGAGATACGCAGTATTTT	CASSPAGWGDTQYF	TRBD2	TRBV5-4	.	TRBJ2-3
TGCGCCAGCAGCCAAGACTGGACAGGGTCTGGAAACACCATATATTTT	CASSQDWTGSGNTIYF	TRBD1	TRBV4-1	.	TRBJ1-3
TGTGCCAGCAGTGGAGCTAGAGGGTACGAGCAGTACTTC	CASSGARGYEQYF	.	TRBV6-6	once	TRBJ2-7
TGTGCCAGCAGCTCCGAACAGGGTTGGGAAAAACTGTTTTTT	CASSSEQGWEKLFF	.	TRBV7-2	.	TRBJ1-4
TGTGCCAGCAGCGTAGGCCAGACAGGGGGCTATGGCTACACCTTC	CASSVGQTGGYGYTF	TRBD1	TRBV9	.	TRBJ1-2
TGTGCCAGCAGTTATCGGGTGGGGGGTTACGAGCAGTACTTC	CASSYRVGGYEQYF	.	TRBV6-5	.	TRBJ2-7
TGTGCCAGTAGTATACCAGGGTTTGGGAACACTGAAGCTTTCTTT	CASSIPGFGNTEAFF	.	TRBV19	.	TRBJ1-1
TGTGCCAGCAGCCCAGACCAAGGGAACTATGGCTACACCTTC	CASSPDQGNYGYTF	.	TRBV11-1	once	TRBJ1-2
TGTGCCATCAGTGAAGTCGGTGGCGGGGAGCTGTTTTTT	CAISEVGGGELFF	.	TRBV10-3	.	TRBJ2-2
TGTGCCAGCAGCTCGCCCAAGGGGGACGATTCACCCCTCCACTTT	CASSSPKGDDSPLHF	.	TRBV11-1	.	TRBJ1-6
TGTGCCAGCAGCTTAGGCGGGAAGGGTACTACCTACGAGCAGTACTTC	CASSLGGKGTTYEQYF	.	TRBV13	.	TRBJ2-7
TGTGCCAGCTTTAGTGACCCGGAGACCCAGTACTTC	CASFSDPETQYF	.	TRBV2	once	TRBJ2-5
TGTGCCAGCAGTTTAATTGGACAGGGTTTTTTTGGCTCCTACAATGAGCAGTTCTTC	CASSLIGQGFFGSYNEQFF	TRBD1	TRBV27	.	TRBJ2-1
TGCGCCAGCAGCCCCATCTGGGAACGGGGTCAGCCCCAGCATTTT	CASSPIWERGQPQHF	.	TRBV4-1	.	TRBJ1-5
TGCGCCAGCAGCTTGACGGGGCGAGGAACAGATACGCAGTATTTT	CASSLTGRGTDTQYF	.	TRBV5-1	.	TRBJ2-3
TGCGCCAGCAGTGAGGAGAGCGGGGGGGCTGAGCAGTTCTTC	CASSEESGGAEQFF	TRBD2	TRBV10-1	.	TRBJ2-1
TGCGCCAGCAGCTTGGGTGCTCGGGAGCAGTACTTC	CASSLGAREQYF	.	TRBV5-1	.	TRBJ2-7
TGTGCCAGCAGCCACGGGCTAGATTACGAGCAGTACTTC	CASSHGLDYEQYF	.	TRBV4-2	once	TRBJ2-7
TGTGCCAGCAGTTACTCGGGCGGGGGGGGCACAGATACGCAGTATTTT	CASSYSGGGGTDTQYF	TRBD2	TRBV6-5	.	TRBJ2-3
TGTGCCTGGAGTTGGACAGGGCCTTACGAGCAGTACTTC	CAWSWTGPYEQYF	TRBD1	TRBV30	.	TRBJ2-7
TGCGCCAGCAGCCCGCAGGCGCGTACAGGCTATAATTCACCCCTCCACTTT	CASSPQARTGYNSPLHF	.	TRBV4-1	.	TRBJ1-6
TGTGCCAGCAGCCCCCAGACAGGGAGCTCCTACAATGAGCAGTTCTTC	CASSPQTGSSYNEQFF	TRBD1	TRBV7-8	.	TRBJ2-1
TGCGCCAGCAGTCTACTAGCGGGGGGCACAGATACGCAGTATTTT	CASSLLAGGTDTQYF	TRBD2	TRBV10-1	.	TRBJ2-3
TGTGCCAGCTCACCACTGGTCAGGAACGACTACAATGAGCAGTTCTTC	CASSPLVRNDYNEQFF	.	TRBV18	.	TRBJ2-1
TGCGCCAGCAGCCAAGAGTGGCAGGGCTACACTGAAGCTTTCTTT	CASSQEWQGYTEAFF	.	TRBV5-5	.	TRBJ1-1
TGTGCCAGCTCACCAGGCTTAAGCGGGGAGCTCACAGATACGCAGTATTTT	CASSPGLSGELTDTQYF	TRBD2	TRBV18	.	TRBJ2-3
TGTGCCTGGAGCCCAGGGACAGGGAACACTGAAGCTTTCTTT	CAWSPGTGNTEAFF	TRBD1	TRBV30	.	TRBJ1-1
TGTGCCAGCAGCTTAGCGCCACGGCAAGAGACCCAGTACTTC	CASSLAPRQETQYF	.	TRBV7-6	.	TRBJ2-5
TGTGCCAGCAGCTTAGCGGGGGACTATGGCTACACCTTC	CASSLAGDYGYTF	.	TRBV7-2	once	TRBJ1-2